This T cell receptor (beta chain) appears in the sequencing data of a study of regulatory T cells in long-lasting Graves disease. The time point here: newly diagnosed GD, antithyroid drugs for less than 3 months. PBMCs provided the RNA from which the TCR library was made. Library construction for TCR beta used iRepertoire HTBI primers and Arm-PCR of CDR3 regions. TCRdb analysed the multiplex PCR reads with MiXCR anew, one entry per CDR3 protein. Of roughly 320,000 distinct CDR3 sequences listed, 16% are singletons. This clonotype came up many times. Trimming left V 4 bases short and J 5 bases short, with 11 bases between. The CDR3 is 13 residues long. Germline V lookup: CDR1 SGHDN, CDR2 FVKESK. These data also featured in a second study, about T cells in Graves' hyperthyroidism and ophthalmopathy.

This TCR derives from a man aged 40-50 years with Graves disease. The source material was peripheral blood mononuclear cells (PBMCs), sampled at new diagnosis, from a patient treated with antithyroid drugs. The chain has TRBV14 and TRBJ2-5; maybe TRBD1 (6 bases). The CDR3 DNA reads TGTGCCAGCAGCCCTACTAGGGGGGAGACCCAGTACTTC. Protein: CASSPTRGETQYF.